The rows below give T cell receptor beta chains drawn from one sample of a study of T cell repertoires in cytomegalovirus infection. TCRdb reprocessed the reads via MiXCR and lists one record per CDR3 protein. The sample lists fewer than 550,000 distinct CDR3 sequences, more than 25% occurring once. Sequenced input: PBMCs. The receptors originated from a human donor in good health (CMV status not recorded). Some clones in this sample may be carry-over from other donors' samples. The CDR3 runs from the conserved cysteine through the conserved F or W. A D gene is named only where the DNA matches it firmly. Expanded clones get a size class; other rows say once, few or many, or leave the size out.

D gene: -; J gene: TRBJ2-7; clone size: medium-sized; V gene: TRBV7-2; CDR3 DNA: TGTGCCAGCAGCTTAGCCGGGAGCCACGAGCAGTACTTC; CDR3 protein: CASSLAGSHEQYF
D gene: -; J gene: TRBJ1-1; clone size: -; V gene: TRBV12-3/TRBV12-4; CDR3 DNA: TGTGCCAGCAGTGGACGGCCATTGGCCACTGAAGCTTTCTTT; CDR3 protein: CASSGRPLATEAFF
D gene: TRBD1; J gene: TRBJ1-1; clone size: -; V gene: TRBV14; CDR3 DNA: TGTGCCAGCAGCCTCAAGGCAGGGGGCACTGAAGCTTTCTTT; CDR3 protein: CASSLKAGGTEAFF
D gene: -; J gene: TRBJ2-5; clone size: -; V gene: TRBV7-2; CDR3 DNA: TGTGCCAGCAGCGTACTAGTCGAAGAGACCCAGTACTTC; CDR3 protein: CASSVLVEETQYF
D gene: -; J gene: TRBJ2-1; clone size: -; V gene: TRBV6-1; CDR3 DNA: TGTGCCAGCAGTTCCCACGGCGGGAAATCCAAGGCGGAGTTCTTC; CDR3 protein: CASSSHGGKSKAEFF
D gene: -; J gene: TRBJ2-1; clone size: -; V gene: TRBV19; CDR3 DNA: TGTGCCAGTAGTATCTACTTCGGGGGGCACAGCAATGAGCAGTTCTTC; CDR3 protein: CASSIYFGGHSNEQFF
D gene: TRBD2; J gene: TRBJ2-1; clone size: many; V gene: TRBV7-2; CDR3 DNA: TGTGCCAGCAGCTTTTGGGGCGGGAGCTCCTACAATGAGCAGTTCTTC; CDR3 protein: CASSFWGGSSYNEQFF
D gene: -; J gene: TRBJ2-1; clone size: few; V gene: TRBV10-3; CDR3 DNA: TGTGCCATCAGGGTAGGGGGAGGCTACAATGAGCAGTTCTTC; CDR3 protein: CAIRVGGGYNEQFF
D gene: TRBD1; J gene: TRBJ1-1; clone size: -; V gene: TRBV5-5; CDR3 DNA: TGTGCCAGCAGCTTGGTATTCGGGACAGGGAGATCCCAAGCTTTCTTT; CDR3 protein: CASSLVFGTGRSQAFF
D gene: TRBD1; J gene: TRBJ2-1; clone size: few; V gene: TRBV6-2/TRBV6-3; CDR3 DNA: TGTGCCAGCAGGGCCGGACAGGGTTCCCTTCATGAGCAGTTCTTC; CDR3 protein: CASRAGQGSLHEQFF
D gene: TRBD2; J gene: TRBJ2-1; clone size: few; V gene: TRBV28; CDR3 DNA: TGTGCCAGCAGTACCGGACTAGCGGGAGGGAAGGAGCAGTTCTTC; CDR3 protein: CASSTGLAGGKEQFF
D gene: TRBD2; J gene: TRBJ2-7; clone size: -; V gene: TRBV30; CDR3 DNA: TGTGCCTGGAGCGGAGCGGGACTCTCCTACGAGCAGTACTTC; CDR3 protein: CAWSGAGLSYEQYF
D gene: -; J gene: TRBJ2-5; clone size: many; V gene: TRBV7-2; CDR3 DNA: TGTGCCAGCAGCTTCTCAGAAGGAAAGACCCAGTACTTC; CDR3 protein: CASSFSEGKTQYF
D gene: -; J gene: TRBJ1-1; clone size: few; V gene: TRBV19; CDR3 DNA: TGTGCCAGTAGTCCCGGACTCATCCAGAACACTGAAGCTTTCTTT; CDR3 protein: CASSPGLIQNTEAFF
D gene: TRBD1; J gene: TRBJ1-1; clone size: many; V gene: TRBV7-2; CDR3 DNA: TGTGCCAGCAGCTTTAAGACAGGGGGCACTGAAGCTTTCTTT; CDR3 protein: CASSFKTGGTEAFF
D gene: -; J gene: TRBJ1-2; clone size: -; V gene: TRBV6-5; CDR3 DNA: TGTGCCACGTCCGGGACTTCCCCAGGTTATGGCTACACCTTC; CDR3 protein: CATSGTSPGYGYTF
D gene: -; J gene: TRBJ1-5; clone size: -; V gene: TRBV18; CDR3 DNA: TGTGCCAGCTCACCAGGTTCGGGGAGCAATCAGCCCCAGCATTTT; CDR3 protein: CASSPGSGSNQPQHF
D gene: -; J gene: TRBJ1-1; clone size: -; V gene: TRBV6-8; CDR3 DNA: TGTGCCAGCAGTTACGACAGAATCACTGAAGCTTTCTTT; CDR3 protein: CASSYDRITEAFF
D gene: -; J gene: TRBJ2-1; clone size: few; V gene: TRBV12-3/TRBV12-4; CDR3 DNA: TGTGCCAGCAGTTTAAAGGTGGAGCAGTTCTTC; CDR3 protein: CASSLKVEQFF
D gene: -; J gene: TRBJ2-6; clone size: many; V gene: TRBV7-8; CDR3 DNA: TGTGCCAGCAGCCCCCAAGGGGGTGGGGCCAACGTCCTGACTTTC; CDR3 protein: CASSPQGGGANVLTF
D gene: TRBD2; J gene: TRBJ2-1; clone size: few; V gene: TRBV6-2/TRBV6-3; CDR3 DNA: TGTGCCAGCAGTTTAAAAGGCCAGGGTCGCGGACTAGCGGAAAATGAGCAGTTCTTC; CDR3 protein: CASSLKGQGRGLAENEQFF
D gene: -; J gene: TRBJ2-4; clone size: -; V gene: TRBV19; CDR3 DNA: TGTGCCAGTAGTATTAGGATGACAACGAACGGAAAAAACATTCAGTACTTC; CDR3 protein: CASSIRMTTNGKNIQYF
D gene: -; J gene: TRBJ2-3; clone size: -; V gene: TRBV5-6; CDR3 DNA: TGTGCCAGCAGCCCCACAGCCACAGATACGCAGTATTTT; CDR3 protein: CASSPTATDTQYF
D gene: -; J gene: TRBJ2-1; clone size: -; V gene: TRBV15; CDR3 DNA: TGTGCCACCAGCAAAAACCTAGCGCCCTCCTACAATGAGCAGTTCTTC; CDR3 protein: CATSKNLAPSYNEQFF
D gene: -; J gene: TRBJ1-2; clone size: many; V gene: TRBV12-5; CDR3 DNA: TGTGCTAGTGGTTTCCGTCCTAGCTATGGCTACACCTTC; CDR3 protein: CASGFRPSYGYTF
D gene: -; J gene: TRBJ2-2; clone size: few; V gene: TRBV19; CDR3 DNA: TGTGCCAGTAGTACTCCAGGGTTTCACACCGGGGAGCTGTTTTTT; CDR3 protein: CASSTPGFHTGELFF
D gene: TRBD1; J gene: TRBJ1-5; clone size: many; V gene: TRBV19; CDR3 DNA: TGTGCCAGCGAGGACAGGCCCGGGCAGCCCCAGCATTTT; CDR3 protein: CASEDRPGQPQHF
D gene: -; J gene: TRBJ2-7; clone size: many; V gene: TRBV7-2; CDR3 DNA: TGTGCCAGCAGCTTAGGGCTAGCCATAGCCTACGAGCAGTACTTC; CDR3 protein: CASSLGLAIAYEQYF
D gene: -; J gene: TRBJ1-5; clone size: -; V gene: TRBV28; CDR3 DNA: TGTGCCAGCAGACAGGGATACCAGCCCCAGCATTTT; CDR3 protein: CASRQGYQPQHF
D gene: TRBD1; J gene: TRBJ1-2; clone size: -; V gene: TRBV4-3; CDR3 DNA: TGCGCCAGCAGCCAAGAAATGGGACAGGGATCGGATGGCTACACCTTC; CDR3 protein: CASSQEMGQGSDGYTF
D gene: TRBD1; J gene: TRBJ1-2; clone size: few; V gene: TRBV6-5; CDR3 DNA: TGTGCCAGCAGTAACTACAGGGGGCCAGGCTACACCTTC; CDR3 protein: CASSNYRGPGYTF
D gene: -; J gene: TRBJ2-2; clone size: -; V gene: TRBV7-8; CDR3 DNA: TGTGCCAGCAGCTCCATGGTCACCGGGGAGCTGTTTTTT; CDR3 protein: CASSSMVTGELFF
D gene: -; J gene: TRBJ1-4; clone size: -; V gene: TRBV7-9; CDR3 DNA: TGTGCCAGCAGCTTTTACGGGGGTTCGGGCGAAAAACTGTTTTTT; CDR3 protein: CASSFYGGSGEKLFF
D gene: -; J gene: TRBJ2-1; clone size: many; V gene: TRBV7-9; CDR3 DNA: TGTGCCAGCAGCTTGGACTCCAGCTCCTACAATGAGCAGTTCTTC; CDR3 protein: CASSLDSSSYNEQFF
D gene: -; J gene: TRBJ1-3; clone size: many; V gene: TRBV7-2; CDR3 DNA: TGTGCCAGCAGCCCGCAGGGGCCGTTCTCTGGAAACACCATATATTTT; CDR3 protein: CASSPQGPFSGNTIYF
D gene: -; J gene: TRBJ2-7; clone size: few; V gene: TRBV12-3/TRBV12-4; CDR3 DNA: TGTGCCAGCAGTTTAGTTCTGGGGGCGAGGGACGAGCAGTACTTC; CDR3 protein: CASSLVLGARDEQYF
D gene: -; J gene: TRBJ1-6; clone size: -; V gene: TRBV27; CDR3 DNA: TGTGCCAGCAGTTTATCAACAGGAGGACCTAATTCACCCCTCCACTTT; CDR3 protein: CASSLSTGGPNSPLHF
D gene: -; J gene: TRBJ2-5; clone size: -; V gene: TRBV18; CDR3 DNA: TGTGCCAGCTCACCACCAGTGGGTAGTGAGACCCAGTACTTC; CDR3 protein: CASSPPVGSETQYF
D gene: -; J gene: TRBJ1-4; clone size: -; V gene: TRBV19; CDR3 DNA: TGTGCCAGTAGCCTGGGGTATACAACTAATGAAAAACTGTTTTTT; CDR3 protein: CASSLGYTTNEKLFF
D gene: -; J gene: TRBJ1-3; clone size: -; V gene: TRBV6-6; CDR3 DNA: TGTGCCAGCAGTTATGTTGGGGGCCATGGAAACACCATATATTTT; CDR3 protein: CASSYVGGHGNTIYF
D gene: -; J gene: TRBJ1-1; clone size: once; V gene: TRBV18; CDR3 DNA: TGTGCCAGCTATGAACGGCAGATGAACACTGAAGCTTTCTTT; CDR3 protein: CASYERQMNTEAFF
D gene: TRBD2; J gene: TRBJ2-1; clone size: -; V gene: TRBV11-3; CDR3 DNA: TGTGCCAGCAGCTTGGGCCCGGGACTAGCGGGAGGCCGCTGGGATGAGCAGTTCTTC; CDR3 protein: CASSLGPGLAGGRWDEQFF
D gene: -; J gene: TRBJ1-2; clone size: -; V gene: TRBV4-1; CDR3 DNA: TGCGCCAGCAGCCAAGATCCGGGAGGTTCTCCAAGGGGCTACACCTTC; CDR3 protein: CASSQDPGGSPRGYTF
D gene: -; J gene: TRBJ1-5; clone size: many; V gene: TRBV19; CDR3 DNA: TGTGCCAGTAGTATAGATCACGGGGGCGTGGAGCATCAGCCCCAGCATTTT; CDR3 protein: CASSIDHGGVEHQPQHF
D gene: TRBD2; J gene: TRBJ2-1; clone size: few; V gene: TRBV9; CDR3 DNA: TGTGCCAGCAGCGTAGAGGCGGGAGGGCCCAGGGATGAGCAGTTCTTC; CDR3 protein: CASSVEAGGPRDEQFF
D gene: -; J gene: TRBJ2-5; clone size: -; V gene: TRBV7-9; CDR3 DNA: TGTGCCAGCACCCCCGGGACCACCCAAGAGACCCAGTACTTC; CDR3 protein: CASTPGTTQETQYF
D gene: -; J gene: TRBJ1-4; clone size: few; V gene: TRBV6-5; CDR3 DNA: TGTGCCAGCAGTTACGGGCCGGGAAACCTTGAAAAACTGTTTTTT; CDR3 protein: CASSYGPGNLEKLFF
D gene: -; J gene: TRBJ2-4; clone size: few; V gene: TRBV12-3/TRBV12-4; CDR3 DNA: TGTGCCAGCAGCAGACTATTTAACATTCAGTACTTC; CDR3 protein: CASSRLFNIQYF
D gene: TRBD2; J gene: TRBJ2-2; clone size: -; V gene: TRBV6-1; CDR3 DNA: TGTGCCAGCAGTGTAGCGGGAGGGCCTTACACCGGGGAGCTGTTTTTT; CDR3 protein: CASSVAGGPYTGELFF